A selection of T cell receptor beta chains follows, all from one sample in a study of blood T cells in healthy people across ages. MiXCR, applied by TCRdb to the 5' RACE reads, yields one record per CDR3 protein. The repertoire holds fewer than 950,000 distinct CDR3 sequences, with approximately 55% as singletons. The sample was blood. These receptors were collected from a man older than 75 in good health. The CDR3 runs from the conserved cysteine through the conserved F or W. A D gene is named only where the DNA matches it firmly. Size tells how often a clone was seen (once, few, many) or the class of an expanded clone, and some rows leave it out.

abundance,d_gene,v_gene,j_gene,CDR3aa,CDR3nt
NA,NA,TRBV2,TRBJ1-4,CASSEALREMRKLFF,TGTGCCAGCAGTGAAGCGCTAAGGGAAATGAGGAAACTGTTTTTT
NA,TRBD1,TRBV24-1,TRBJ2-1,CATSDPRTGNNEQFF,TGTGCCACCAGTGACCCCCGGACAGGGAACAATGAGCAGTTCTTC
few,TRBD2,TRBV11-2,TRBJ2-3,CASSLVSGITDTQYF,TGTGCCAGCAGCTTAGTTAGCGGGATCACAGATACGCAGTATTTT
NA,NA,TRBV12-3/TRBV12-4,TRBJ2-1,CASSLGGSQFF,TGTGCCAGCAGTTTAGGGGGATCCCAGTTCTTC
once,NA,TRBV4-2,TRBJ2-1,CASSQAGEGLGNEQFF,TGTGCCAGCAGCCAAGCGGGAGAAGGCTTAGGAAATGAGCAGTTCTTC
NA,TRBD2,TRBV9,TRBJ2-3,CASSGQSGRADTQYF,TGTGCCAGCAGCGGACAGAGCGGGAGGGCAGATACGCAGTATTTT
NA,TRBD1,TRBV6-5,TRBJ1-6,CASSTIRTGGGSPLHF,TGTGCCAGCAGTACTATCCGGACAGGAGGAGGATCACCCCTCCACTTT
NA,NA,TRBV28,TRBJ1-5,CASTPDQGNNQPQHF,TGTGCCAGCACTCCAGACCAGGGAAACAATCAGCCCCAGCATTTT
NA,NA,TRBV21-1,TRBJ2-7,CASSKLSRGYEQYF,TGTGCCAGCAGCAAACTATCCCGGGGCTACGAGCAGTACTTC
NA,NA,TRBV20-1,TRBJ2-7,CSARDLGRGGSEQYF,TGCAGTGCTAGAGATCTCGGCAGGGGGGGAAGCGAGCAGTACTTC
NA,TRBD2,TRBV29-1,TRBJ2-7,CSVEGLAGVFDEQYF,TGCAGCGTGGAGGGACTAGCGGGAGTCTTCGACGAGCAGTACTTC
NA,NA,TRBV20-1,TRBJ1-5,CSARPGVGNQPQHF,TGCAGTGCTAGGCCTGGGGTCGGCAATCAGCCCCAGCATTTT
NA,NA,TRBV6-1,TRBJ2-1,CASGGGGRTALYNEQFF,TGTGCCAGCGGGGGAGGAGGGAGGACCGCACTCTACAATGAGCAGTTCTTC
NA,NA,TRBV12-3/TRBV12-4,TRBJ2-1,CASSFDSYSYNEQFF,TGTGCCAGCAGTTTTGACTCCTACTCCTACAATGAGCAGTTCTTC
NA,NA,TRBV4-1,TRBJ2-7,CASSQGLPLARDEQYF,TGCGCCAGCAGCCAAGGCCTTCCGTTAGCGCGCGACGAGCAGTACTTC
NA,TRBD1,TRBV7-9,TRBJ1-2,CASSYVTGGHGYTF,TGTGCCAGCAGCTACGTAACAGGGGGCCATGGCTACACCTTC
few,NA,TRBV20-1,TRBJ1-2,CSALQGNTF,TGCAGTGCCCTCCAGGGAAACACCTTC
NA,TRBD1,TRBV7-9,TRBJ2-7,CASSSITGTGSEQYF,TGTGCCAGCAGCTCCATCACCGGGACAGGGTCCGAGCAGTACTTC
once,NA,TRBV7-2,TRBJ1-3,CASSLEPTLSGNTIYF,TGTGCCAGCAGCTTAGAACCGACCCTCTCTGGAAACACCATATATTTT
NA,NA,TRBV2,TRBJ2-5,CASSEALRGLTETQYF,TGTGCCAGCAGTGAAGCGCTTCGGGGGTTAACGGAGACCCAGTACTTC